One sample yielded the 2 T cell receptor beta chains listed below, sequenced in a study of shared clonotypes between healthy human individuals. TCRdb's copy holds only in-frame clones and misses some; the assay was immunoSEQ multiplex PCR. Seen here are 1 million to 1.2 million clones, around 77% observed once, and the top ten hold 0.89%. The sequencing input was memory CD4+ T cells from PBMCs. The subset denotes: CD45RA-negative fraction. The receptor source for this set is a man younger than 35 in good health. Some clones in this sample may be carry-over from other donors' samples.

The chain combines TRBV9 with TRBJ2-5; maybe TRBD1 (6 bases). There are 14 residues in the CDR3. CDR1 and CDR2 from the germline V gene are SGDLS and YYNGEE. V lost 2 bases, J lost 2 bases, and 10 bases lay in between. CDR3 in amino acids: CASSVTDRQETQYF. As DNA, the CDR3 is TGTGCCAGCAGCGTCACGGACAGACAAGAGACCCAGTACTTC.

V usage is TRBV9 and J usage is TRBJ1-1; 10 bases are a match to TRBD1. This CDR3 contains 15 residues. V dropped 4 bases and J dropped 5; count of bases not matched to a gene: 8. Germline CDR1 is SGDLS and CDR2 is YYNGEE. CDR3 DNA: TGTGCCAGCAGCAAGGACAGGGGGGGAGGTACTGAAGCTTTCTTT. It is translated as CASSKDRGGGTEAFF.